Listed here are 25 T cell receptor beta chains from one sample, sequenced in a study of T cell responses to AZD1222 COVID-19 vaccine. The assay was immunoSEQ multiplex PCR, and TCRdb's table has in-frame clones only and misses some. This sample carries about 180,000 clones, 80% to 90% of them seen once, and the ten largest clones take under 14%. The sample was peripheral blood, taken 28 days after the second AZD1222 dose. Receptors originate from an adult who received the AZD1222 COVID-19 vaccine.

CDR3 loop: CASSLFLGANYGYTF. In nucleotides, the CDR3 is TGTGCCAGCAGTTTATTCCTGGGAGCTAACTATGGCTACACCTTC. V is TRBV27 and J is TRBJ1-2; D call uncertain. V lost 1 base, J lost 0 bases, and 9 bases lay in between. Germline CDR1 and CDR2: MNHEY and SMNVEV (reference sequence). The CDR3 has 15 residues.

The chain has TRBV5-4 and TRBJ1-2, with D tentatively TRBD1 (5 bases). The ends were cut back, 0 bases at V and 4 bases at J, with 16 bases in the middle. Germline lookup yields CDR1 SGHNT and CDR2 YYREEE (reference sequence). The CDR3 length is 16 residues. CDR3 sequence: CASSLGGTQGPYGYTF. For the CDR3, the DNA is TGTGCCAGCAGCTTGGGGGGGACCCAGGGTCCCTATGGCTACACCTTC.

V is TRBV6-5 and J is TRBJ1-6; D possibly corresponds to TRBD1 (6 bases). The CDR3 length is 14 residues. Germline loops: CDR1 MNHEY, CDR2 SVGAGI. The V end lost 7 bases, the J end lost 5 bases, and 12 bases lay between the germline ends. The CDR3 loop reads CASTFQGHNSPLHF. The CDR3 coding sequence is TGTGCCAGCACCTTCCAGGGGCATAATTCACCCCTCCACTTT.

The CDR3 region has the DNA TGTGCCAGCTCACCGACTACAACTAATGAAAAACTGTTTTTT. This translates into CASSPTTTNEKLFF. The chain recombines TRBV18 with TRBJ1-4; D unresolved. Looked up from germline, CDR1 is KGHSH and CDR2 is LQKENI. This CDR3 is 14 amino acids long. V dropped 3 bases and J dropped 0 bases, with 5 bases sitting between them. Full variable domain (rest looked up from reference TRBV18 and TRBJ1-4): NAGVMQNPRHLVRRRGQEARLRCSPMKGHSHVYWYRQLPEEGLKFMVYLQKENIIDESGMPKERFSAEFPKEGPSILRIQQVVRGDSAAYFCASSPTTTNEKLFFGSGTQLSVL.

V is TRBV28 and J is TRBJ2-7; tentatively, D is TRBD1 or TRBD2 (6 bases each). The length of the CDR3 is 14 residues. The V end was cut by 6 bases, the J end by 4 bases, with 16 bases between. In germline, CDR1 is MDHEN, CDR2 SYDVKM. CDR3 sequence: CASRSRGPTYEQYF. Here the CDR3 DNA reads TGTGCCAGCAGATCCCGGGGGCCCACGTACGAGCAGTACTTC. Using reference TRBV28 and TRBJ2-7 for the parts outside the CDR3, the full variable domain is DVKVTQSSRYLVKRTGEKVFLECVQDMDHENMFWYRQDPGLGLRLIYFSYDVKMKEKGDIPEGYSVSREKKERFSLILESASTNQTSMYLCASRSRGPTYEQYFGPGTRLTVT.

Written as DNA, the CDR3 is TGTGCCAGCAGTGAACGAGGCACGGAGAGCAATGAGCAGTTCTTC. Protein product: CASSERGTESNEQFF. The J gene is TRBJ2-1, the V gene TRBV2, with no clear D. V lost 2 bases and J lost 6, with 14 bases in between. This CDR3 region has 15 residues. Per germline, CDR1 SNHLY and CDR2 FYNNEI.

The chain links TRBV11-3 to TRBJ2-3; D is tentatively TRBD1 or TRBD2 (5 bases each). Trimming left V 0 bases short and J 7 bases short, with 8 bases between. The CDR3 extends over 13 amino acids. Germline CDR1 SGHNT, CDR2 YENEEA. CDR3 in amino acids: CASSLDWGNTQYF. CDR3 nucleotide sequence: TGTGCCAGCAGCTTAGATTGGGGGAATACGCAGTATTTT.

The rearrangement joins TRBV11-3 to TRBJ1-1; D remains unclear. V lost 1 base and J lost 1, with 4 bases in between. The germline CDR1 and CDR2 sequences are SGHNT and YENEEA. The length of the CDR3 is 13 residues. The CDR3 loop is CASSLGGNTEAFF. In nucleotides, the CDR3 is TGTGCCAGCAGCTTAGGGGGGAACACTGAAGCTTTCTTT.

The chain carries TRBV7-9 and TRBJ2-7; the D gene could be TRBD1 or TRBD2 (6 bases each). V lost 5 bases to trimming and J lost 4 bases, with 15 bases between them. The CDR3 loop spans 14 amino acids. Germline V CDR1 and CDR2: SEHNR, FQNEAQ (reference sequence). The chain's CDR3 is CASSPLGGRYEQYF. The DNA of the CDR3 is TGTGCCAGCAGCCCGTTGGGGGGCAGGTACGAGCAGTACTTC.

The chain is built from TRBV14 and TRBJ2-2, with unresolved D. Germline lookup yields CDR1 SGHDN and CDR2 FVKESK. V dropped 1 base and J dropped 6 bases, with 6 bases sitting between them. The CDR3 consists of 13 residues. Here the CDR3 DNA reads TGTGCCAGCAGCCAAGTTCTAGCCGGGGAGCTGTTTTTT. Its protein is CASSQVLAGELFF.

The chain employs TRBV3-1 (or the pseudogene TRBV3-2) and TRBJ2-3; no reliable D call. Germline CDR1 reads LGHDT; CDR2 reads YNNKEL (reference sequence). This CDR3 is built from 14 residues. Trimming removed 0 bases from V and 4 bases from J, with 8 bases in between. This chain's CDR3 is CASSQDPKSDTQYF. The CDR3 coding sequence is TGTGCCAGCAGCCAAGACCCGAAGTCAGATACGCAGTATTTT.

This chain joins TRBV14 and TRBJ2-1; D may be TRBD2 (5 bases). The germline V gene has CDR1 SGHDN and CDR2 FVKESK. Trimming took off 0 bases at V and 3 bases at J, with 15 bases between the two ends. The CDR3 loop spans 17 amino acids. The CDR3: CASSQDYMPGYYNEQFF. CDR3 DNA sequence: TGTGCCAGCAGCCAAGATTACATGCCGGGATACTACAATGAGCAGTTCTTC.

This sequence joins TRBV19 and TRBJ1-2; D unclear. Germline lookup yields CDR1 LNHDA and CDR2 SQIVND (reference sequence). With 4 bases removed from V and 4 bases from J, the gap between germline ends came to 7 bases. CDR3 length: 12 residues. CDR3 amino acids: CASSRGTYGYTF. DNA for the CDR3: TGTGCCAGTAGTAGGGGAACCTATGGCTACACCTTC.

The genes are TRBV7-3 and TRBJ2-1; 10 bases fit TRBD1. Germline lookup yields CDR1 SGHTA and CDR2 FQGTGA. J lost 8 bases, V lost 6 bases, and 4 bases had no gene match. The CDR3 covers 13 residues. CDR3 sequence reads: CASRGTGDDEQFF. Written as DNA, the CDR3 is TGTGCCAGCAGGGGGACAGGGGACGATGAGCAGTTCTTC.

The rearrangement links TRBV18 to TRBJ1-2, with D unresolved. The CDR3 runs 14 residues. CDR1 is KGHSH, CDR2 LQKENI, per germline. The V end lost 3 bases, the J end lost 1 base, and 9 bases lay between the germline ends. CDR3 nucleotides: TGTGCCAGCTCACCGGTTAAGGTTAACTATGGCTACACCTTC. It is translated as CASSPVKVNYGYTF.

The chain employs TRBV15 and TRBJ2-3; D is undetermined. The V gene lost 0 bases and the J gene lost 10 bases, with 11 bases spanning the gap. The CDR3 contains 13 residues. CDR1 and CDR2 from the germline V gene are LNHNV and YYDKDF (reference sequence). The CDR3 coding sequence is TGTGCCACCAGCAGAGATCCGAGTCTTCCGCAGTATTTT. Translation gives CATSRDPSLPQYF. The full variable domain, with the rest looked up from reference TRBV15 and TRBJ2-3, is DAMVIQNPRYQVTQFGKPVTLSCSQTLNHNVMYWYQQKSSQAPKLLFHYYDKDFNNEADTPDNFQSRRPNTSFCFLDIRSPGLGDTAMYLCATSRDPSLPQYFGPGTRLTVL.

The V and J genes are TRBV28 and TRBJ1-6, with D hard to call. The CDR3 has 14 amino acids. Germline V gene data show CDR1 as MDHEN and CDR2 as SYDVKM. Trimming pared 2 bases from V and 9 bases from J, leaving 11 bases between. CDR3: CASSLGRLPSPLHF. The CDR3 DNA reads as TGTGCCAGCAGTTTAGGCAGACTACCTTCACCCCTCCACTTT.

This chain links TRBV18 with TRBJ1-5; D not certain. The CDR3 totals 16 residues. The germline V and J ends were trimmed by 4 bases and 0 bases, with 13 bases remaining between them. CDR1 is KGHSH and CDR2 is LQKENI in the germline V gene. The CDR3 DNA is TGTGCCAGCTCACTCCGGCAAGGAAATAGCAATCAGCCCCAGCATTTT. Translating it yields CASSLRQGNSNQPQHF.

V is TRBV10-1 and J is TRBJ2-3, with D unresolved. This CDR3 contains 14 residues. Germline loops: CDR1 WNHNN, CDR2 SYGVQD (reference sequence). Trimming took 0 bases from V and 2 from J, leaving 6 bases between them. This CDR3 reads CASSESKPTDTQYF. The DNA of the CDR3 is TGCGCCAGCAGTGAGTCGAAGCCCACAGATACGCAGTATTTT.

The V and J genes are TRBV11-2 and TRBJ2-7, with TRBD1 matching 10 bases. CDR1 and CDR2 (germline): SGHAT, FQNNGV. The V and J ends lost 2 bases and 4 bases, in that order; junction bases with no gene match: 5. The length of the CDR3 is 15 residues. Written as DNA, the CDR3 is TGTGCCAGCAGCTTACAAGGGACAGGGGTTTACGAGCAGTACTTC. This sequence encodes CASSLQGTGVYEQYF.

The table lists this clone with a count of one. V gene TRBV9 combines with J gene TRBJ1-4; D gene unclear. Per the germline V gene, CDR1 is SGDLS and CDR2 is YYNGEE. Trimming pared 1 base from V and 0 bases from J, leaving 4 bases between. The CDR3 spans 14 residues. The chain's CDR3 is CASSVHATNEKLFF. Written as DNA, the CDR3 is TGTGCCAGCAGCGTACACGCAACTAATGAAAAACTGTTTTTT.

V and J are TRBV5-6 and TRBJ2-7, with D perhaps TRBD2 (6 bases). The germline CDR1 and CDR2 sequences are SGHDT and YYEEEE. V shed 4 bases and J shed 1 base, with 15 bases lying between them. The CDR3 contains 15 residues. CDR3 sequence reads: CASSLGGGLSYEQYF. CDR3 in DNA: TGTGCCAGCAGCCTGGGTGGAGGGCTGTCCTACGAGCAGTACTTC.

This chain links TRBV13 with TRBJ2-1; 7 bases line up with TRBD2. With V trimmed by 0 bases and J by 3 bases, 2 bases remained unmatched. The CDR3 length is 15 residues. Germline values: CDR1 PRHDT, CDR2 FYEKMQ (reference sequence). The CDR3 nucleotides are TGTGCCAGCAGCTTAGGGGGGGACTACTACAATGAGCAGTTCTTC. This encodes CASSLGGDYYNEQFF.

Details on this clone: Other DNA sequences in this specimen translate into the identical CDR3. This chain connects TRBV27 to TRBJ2-3; 7 bases map to TRBD1. The V gene end was trimmed by 2 bases and the J gene end by 1 base; junction bases not matched to a gene: 0. This CDR3 region has 14 residues. CDR1 and CDR2 from the germline V gene are MNHEY and SMNVEV (reference sequence). CDR3 DNA: TGTGCCAGCAGTTTAGACAGGGGCACAGATACGCAGTATTTT. It codes for CASSLDRGTDTQYF.

V usage is TRBV6-5 and J usage is TRBJ2-7; TRBD1 might be the D (5 bases). V shed 5 bases and J shed 0 bases, with 11 bases lying between them. CDR3 length equals 14 residues. Germline CDR1 reads MNHEY; CDR2 reads SVGAGI. For the CDR3, the DNA is TGTGCCAGCAGTCAATTAACAGGCTCCTACGAGCAGTACTTC. Translation gives CASSQLTGSYEQYF.